These T cell receptor beta chains were read from a single sample in a study of cytomegalovirus exposure and HLA in healthy donors. Using immunoSEQ multiplex PCR, the repertoire was profiled, and TCRdb retains in-frame clones only, with some absent. The sample holds 110,000 or so clones, 74% seen once. The sequenced sample consisted of PBMCs. The receptors come from a woman aged 40 to 49 in good health and CMV-seropositive. The CDR3 runs from the conserved cysteine through the conserved F or W. The order of the fields is clone size, V gene, J gene, D gene, CDR3 DNA, CDR3 protein. D genes are given only for firm matches. A row's size may be missing; if present it is once, few, many or a size class.

.	TRBV27	TRBJ1-2	TRBD1	TGTGCCAGCAGACAGGGGTCTAACTATGGCTACACCTTC	CASRQGSNYGYTF
.	TRBV12-5	TRBJ2-3	.	TGTGCTAGTGGACGAGGAGGAGGCACAGATACGCAGTATTTT	CASGRGGGTDTQYF
.	TRBV7-8	TRBJ1-2	.	TGTGCCAGCAGCTCAGGCCAGGGGTCCGGCTACACCTTC	CASSSGQGSGYTF
.	TRBV7-2	TRBJ2-7	.	TGTGCCAGCAGCCACGCCCCGCCGGGGGAGCAGTACTTC	CASSHAPPGEQYF
many	TRBV5-4	TRBJ1-1	.	TGTGCCAGCAGCTTCTACCAATCGGGGAGGATCACTGAAGCTTTCTTT	CASSFYQSGRITEAFF
few	TRBV6-6	TRBJ1-1	.	TGTGCCAGCAAAAGCACCGGGAAATCTACTGAAGCTTTCTTT	CASKSTGKSTEAFF
few	TRBV2	TRBJ2-1	.	TGTGCCAGCAGTGACAACAGGGTTCATGAGCAGTTCTTC	CASSDNRVHEQFF
few	TRBV6-4	TRBJ2-1	.	TGTGCCAGCAGTGACGCTGCACGAGCCGAATCGAACAATGAGCAGTTCTTC	CASSDAARAESNNEQFF
once	TRBV9	TRBJ2-3	TRBD2	TGTGCCAGCAGCGTAGGGGGCGGTAGCGGGAACGCAGATACGCAGTATTTT	CASSVGGGSGNADTQYF
.	TRBV6-5	TRBJ1-6	.	TGTGCCAGCAGCACGGACACGAACGGTTCACCCCTCCACTTT	CASSTDTNGSPLHF
.	TRBV19	TRBJ1-1	TRBD1	TGTGCCAGTAGTCCAAGACAGGGTGGTTACACTGAAGCTTTCTTT	CASSPRQGGYTEAFF
.	TRBV2	TRBJ2-5	TRBD2	TGTGCCAGCAGTCCTAGCGGGAGCGGAGAGACCCAGTACTTC	CASSPSGSGETQYF
.	TRBV4-3	TRBJ2-1	.	TGCGCCAGCAGCCAAAGGGGCGAGGTGTACGATGAGCAGTTCTTC	CASSQRGEVYDEQFF
.	TRBV5-6	TRBJ2-2	.	TGTGCCAGCAGCTTGGTTACGGGGGTTGGCACCGGGGAGCTGTTTTTT	CASSLVTGVGTGELFF
.	TRBV5-6	TRBJ1-3	.	TGTGCCAGCAGCGGGACAGGAAACACCATATATTTT	CASSGTGNTIYF
.	TRBV5-1	TRBJ2-5	TRBD1	TGCGCCAGCAGCTTGCCCACAGGGGGCAGAGAGACCCAGTACTTC	CASSLPTGGRETQYF
.	TRBV5-4	TRBJ2-1	.	TGTGCCAGCAGCTTACCGGCGGGCTCCTACAATGAGCAGTTCTTC	CASSLPAGSYNEQFF
.	TRBV5-6	TRBJ2-3	.	TGTGCCAGCAGCTTGGGGCCCAGCACAGATACGCAGTATTTT	CASSLGPSTDTQYF
few	TRBV5-1	TRBJ2-2	.	TGCGCCACGTACCCCGGGGACACCGGGGAGCTGTTTTTT	CATYPGDTGELFF
.	TRBV30	TRBJ2-7	TRBD1	TGTGCCTGGAACATACAGGGGGCGCGGTACGAGCAGTACTTC	CAWNIQGARYEQYF
few	TRBV5-1	TRBJ2-3	.	TGCGCCAGCAGCCTCGGCGGTCTAGGTGACACAGATACGCAGTATTTT	CASSLGGLGDTDTQYF
.	TRBV29-1	TRBJ1-4	TRBD1	TGCAGCGTCGGGCCACAGGGGGCAACTAATGAAAAACTGTTTTTT	CSVGPQGATNEKLFF
once	TRBV7-2	TRBJ1-5	.	TGTGCCAGCAGCTTAGATGACAGAAATCAGCCCCAGCATTTT	CASSLDDRNQPQHF
.	TRBV4-1	TRBJ1-4	.	TGCGCCAGCAGCCAAGCGTGGGAGACGGCTGAAAAACTGTTTTTT	CASSQAWETAEKLFF
.	TRBV7-3	TRBJ2-1	.	TGTGCCAGCATCCCGGGGCTAGCGTGGAATGAGCAGTTCTTC	CASIPGLAWNEQFF
once	TRBV11-3	TRBJ2-1	TRBD2	TGTGCCAGCAGCCAAACTAGCGGGAGGGCCAACGAGCAGTTCTTC	CASSQTSGRANEQFF
.	TRBV28	TRBJ1-1	.	TGTGCCAGCAGTCGGGGGGGTGTTACTGAAGCTTTCTTT	CASSRGGVTEAFF
.	TRBV7-2	TRBJ2-7	TRBD2	TGTGCCAGTTGGGACTACCGGGCGGGGCAGTACTTC	CASWDYRAGQYF
few	TRBV6-1	TRBJ2-3	.	TGTGCCAGCAGGAATTACGGCAGGGGCACAGATACGCAGTATTTT	CASRNYGRGTDTQYF
.	TRBV27	TRBJ1-1	.	TGTGCCAGCAGTTTATCGTTTTCGCAACACCTGAACACTGAAGCTTTCTTT	CASSLSFSQHLNTEAFF
.	TRBV6-1	TRBJ1-5	TRBD1	TGTGCCAGCAGCGGACAGGGGCGCAGCAATCAGCCCCAGCATTTT	CASSGQGRSNQPQHF
.	TRBV9	TRBJ2-1	.	TGTGCCAGCAGCGTAGAGGATAGCAGCTATGAGCAGTTCTTC	CASSVEDSSYEQFF
.	TRBV7-9	TRBJ2-7	TRBD1	TGTGCCAGCAGCTTACTCGGGTCCGGACAGGGGTACGAGCAGTACTTC	CASSLLGSGQGYEQYF
few	TRBV6-6	TRBJ1-1	TRBD1	TGTGCCAGCAGTCATTCGACAGGGGAAGCTTTCTTT	CASSHSTGEAFF
.	TRBV29-1	TRBJ1-1	TRBD1	TGCAGCGTAGGGACAGGGAGAGACACTGAAGCTTTCTTT	CSVGTGRDTEAFF
.	TRBV2	TRBJ1-2	.	TGTGCCAGCAGAATTGGCCAGATCTATGGCTACACCTTC	CASRIGQIYGYTF
few	TRBV2	TRBJ1-3	TRBD1	TGTGCCAGCAGCCGGGACAGCTCTGGAAACACCATATATTTT	CASSRDSSGNTIYF
.	TRBV29-1	TRBJ2-7	TRBD2	TGCAGCGCCGGGAGGGGGGAGCTCGACGAGCAGTACTTC	CSAGRGELDEQYF
.	TRBV6-6	TRBJ2-6	.	TGTGCCAGCAGTTACGTAGGGAGCTCTGGGGCCAACGTCCTGACTTTC	CASSYVGSSGANVLTF
.	TRBV5-1	TRBJ2-3	.	TGCGCCAGCAGCTTCGACAGCCCCACAGATACGCAGTATTTT	CASSFDSPTDTQYF
.	TRBV10-3	TRBJ1-2	TRBD1	TGTGCCATCAGTCCGGGACAGGGGGGCAACTATGGCTACACCTTC	CAISPGQGGNYGYTF